This T cell receptor beta chain was retrieved from a study of beta chain features in type 1 diabetes. Study-wide points: A closer apparent resemblance between naive, central memory and Treg TCRB repertoires was seen in patients than in healthy donors. Shortening of TCRB CDR3s, moderate but significant, appeared in all four CD4+ subsets of Type 1 diabetes patients.

Isolated RNA was reverse transcribed in full, so expressed TCRB transcripts were sequenced. The table came from immunoSEQ multiplex PCR; TCRdb's copy has only in-frame clones and leaves some out. Of around 50,000 clones in the sample, around 40% are singletons; the top ten hold around 0.13%. Remarks on this clone: Its target is not known.

The source of this sequence is a man in his thirties or forties with type 1 diabetes. The sequenced sample was stem cell memory CD4+ T cells from blood.

The CDR3 region is CAKGTHGTSGKESYNEQFF. The CDR3 DNA follows: TGTGCCAAGGGGACACATGGGACTAGCGGGAAGGAGTCCTACAATGAGCAGTTCTTC. This chain uses TRBV19 with TRBJ2-1; 13 bases are a match to TRBD2. The junction had 16 bases not matched to a gene; V was cut back by 10 bases and J by 1 base. The germline gives CDR1 LNHDA, CDR2 SQIVND (reference sequence). The CDR3 has 19 residues.